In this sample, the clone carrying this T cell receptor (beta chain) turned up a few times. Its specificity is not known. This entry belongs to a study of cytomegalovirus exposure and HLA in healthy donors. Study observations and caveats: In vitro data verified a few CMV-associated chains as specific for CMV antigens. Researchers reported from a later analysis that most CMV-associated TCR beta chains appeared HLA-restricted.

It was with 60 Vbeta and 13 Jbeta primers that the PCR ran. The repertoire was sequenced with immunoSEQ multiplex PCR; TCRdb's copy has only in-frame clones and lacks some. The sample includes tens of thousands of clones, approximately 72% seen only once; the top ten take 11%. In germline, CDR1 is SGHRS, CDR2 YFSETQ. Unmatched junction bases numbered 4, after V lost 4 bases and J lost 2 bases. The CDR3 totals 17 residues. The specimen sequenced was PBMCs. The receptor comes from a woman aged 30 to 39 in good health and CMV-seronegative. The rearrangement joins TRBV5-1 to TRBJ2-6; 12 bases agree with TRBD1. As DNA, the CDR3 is TGCGCCAGCAGCGGGGGACAGGGGGCCACTGGGGCCAACGTCCTGACTTTC. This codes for CASSGGQGATGANVLTF.